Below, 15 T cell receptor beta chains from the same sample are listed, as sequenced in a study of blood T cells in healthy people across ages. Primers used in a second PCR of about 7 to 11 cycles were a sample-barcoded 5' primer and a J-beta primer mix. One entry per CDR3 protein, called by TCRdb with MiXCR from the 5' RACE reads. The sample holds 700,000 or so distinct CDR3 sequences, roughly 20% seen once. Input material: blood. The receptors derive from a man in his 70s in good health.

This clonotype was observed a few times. CDR3 protein: CSARGLGNRAQYF. The CDR3 DNA follows: TGCAGTGCTAGGGGACTAGGGAACAGGGCGCAGTATTTT. This rearrangement joins TRBV20-1 to TRBJ2-3; 8 nucleotides align to TRBD2. The ends lost 3 bases at V and 10 bases at J; junction bases unmatched: 9. Per germline, CDR1 DFQATT and CDR2 SNEGSKA (reference sequence). There are 13 residues in the CDR3.

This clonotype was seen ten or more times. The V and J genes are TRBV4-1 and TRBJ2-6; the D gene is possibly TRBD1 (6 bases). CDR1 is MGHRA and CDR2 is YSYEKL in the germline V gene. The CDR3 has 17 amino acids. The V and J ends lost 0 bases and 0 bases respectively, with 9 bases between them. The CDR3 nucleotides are TGCGCCAGCAGCCAAGACCAGGGGATCTCTGGGGCCAACGTCCTGACTTTC. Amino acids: CASSQDQGISGANVLTF.

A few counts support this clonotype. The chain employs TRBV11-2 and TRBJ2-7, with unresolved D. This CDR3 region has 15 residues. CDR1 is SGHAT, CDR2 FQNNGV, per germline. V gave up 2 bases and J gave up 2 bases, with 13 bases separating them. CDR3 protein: CASSLSNGGAYEQYF. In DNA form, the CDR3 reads TGTGCCAGCAGCTTAAGCAATGGCGGTGCCTACGAGCAGTACTTC. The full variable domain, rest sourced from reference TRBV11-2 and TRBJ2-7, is EAGVAQSPRYKIIEKRQSVAFWCNPISGHATLYWYQQILGQGPKLLIQFQNNGVVDDSQLPKDRFSAERLKGVDSTLKIQPAKLEDSAVYLCASSLSNGGAYEQYFGPGTRLTVT.

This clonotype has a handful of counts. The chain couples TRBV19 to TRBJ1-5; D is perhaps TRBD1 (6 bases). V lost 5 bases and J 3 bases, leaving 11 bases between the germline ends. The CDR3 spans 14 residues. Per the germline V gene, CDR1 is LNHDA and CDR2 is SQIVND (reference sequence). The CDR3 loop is CASSSGQNNQPQHF. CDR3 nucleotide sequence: TGTGCCAGTAGTTCCGGACAGAACAATCAGCCCCAGCATTTT.

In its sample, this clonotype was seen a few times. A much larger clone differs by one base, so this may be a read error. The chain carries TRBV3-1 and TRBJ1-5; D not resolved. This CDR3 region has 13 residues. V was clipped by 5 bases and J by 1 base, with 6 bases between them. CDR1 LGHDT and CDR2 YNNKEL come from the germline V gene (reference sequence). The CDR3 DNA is TGTGCCAGCAGCTGGGAGAGCAATCAGCCCCAGCATTTT. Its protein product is CASSWESNQPQHF.

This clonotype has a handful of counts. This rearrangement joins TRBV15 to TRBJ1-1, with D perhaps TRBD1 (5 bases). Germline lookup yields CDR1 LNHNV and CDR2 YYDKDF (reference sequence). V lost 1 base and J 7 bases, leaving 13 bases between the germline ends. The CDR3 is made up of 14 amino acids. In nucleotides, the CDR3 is TGTGCCACCAGCAGAGGACGGGGGTTGGGTGAAGCTTTCTTT. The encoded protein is CATSRGRGLGEAFF.

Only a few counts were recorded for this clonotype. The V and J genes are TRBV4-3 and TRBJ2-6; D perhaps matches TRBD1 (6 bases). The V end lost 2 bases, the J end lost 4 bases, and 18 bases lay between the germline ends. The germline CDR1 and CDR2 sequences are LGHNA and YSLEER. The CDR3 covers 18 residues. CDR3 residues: CASSQMTGPEVGANVLTF. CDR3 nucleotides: TGCGCCAGCAGCCAAATGACAGGCCCGGAAGTCGGGGCCAACGTCCTGACTTTC.

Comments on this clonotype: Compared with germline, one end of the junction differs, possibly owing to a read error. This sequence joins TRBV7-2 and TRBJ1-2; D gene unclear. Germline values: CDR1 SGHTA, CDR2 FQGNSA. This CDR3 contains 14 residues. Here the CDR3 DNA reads TGTGCCGGCAGCTTTTCGATCAGGAACTATGGCTACACCTTC. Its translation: CAGSFSIRNYGYTF.

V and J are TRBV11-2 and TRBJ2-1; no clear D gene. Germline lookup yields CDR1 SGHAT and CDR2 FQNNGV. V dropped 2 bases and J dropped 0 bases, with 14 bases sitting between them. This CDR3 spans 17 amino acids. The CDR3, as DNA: TGTGCCAGCAGCTTATACTGGGCCCCCAGCTCCTACAATGAGCAGTTCTTC. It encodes CASSLYWAPSSYNEQFF.

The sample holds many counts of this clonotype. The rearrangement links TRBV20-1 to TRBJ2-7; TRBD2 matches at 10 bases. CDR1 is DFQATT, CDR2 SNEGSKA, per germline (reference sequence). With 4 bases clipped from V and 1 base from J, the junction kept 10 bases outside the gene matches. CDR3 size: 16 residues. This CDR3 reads CSAIGLAGVSSYEQYF. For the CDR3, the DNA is TGCAGTGCTATCGGTCTAGCGGGGGTTTCATCCTACGAGCAGTACTTC.

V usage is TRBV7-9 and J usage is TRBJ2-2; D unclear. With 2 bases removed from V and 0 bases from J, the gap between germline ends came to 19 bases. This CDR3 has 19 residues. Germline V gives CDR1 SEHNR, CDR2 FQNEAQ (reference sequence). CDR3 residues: CASSLTVTKHAANTGELFF. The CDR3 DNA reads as TGTGCCAGCAGCTTAACAGTCACCAAGCACGCCGCGAACACCGGGGAGCTGTTTTTT.

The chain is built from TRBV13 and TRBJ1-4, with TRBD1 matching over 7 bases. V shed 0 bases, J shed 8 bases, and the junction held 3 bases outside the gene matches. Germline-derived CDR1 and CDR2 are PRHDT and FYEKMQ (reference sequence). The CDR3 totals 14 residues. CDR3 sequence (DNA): TGTGCCAGCAGCTTAGGACAGGGGCAGGAAAAACTGTTTTTT. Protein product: CASSLGQGQEKLFF.

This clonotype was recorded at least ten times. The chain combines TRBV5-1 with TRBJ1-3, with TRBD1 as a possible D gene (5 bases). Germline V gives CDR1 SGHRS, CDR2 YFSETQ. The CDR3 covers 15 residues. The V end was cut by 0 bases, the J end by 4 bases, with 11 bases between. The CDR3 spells CASSLGAGFGNTIYF. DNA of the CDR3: TGCGCCAGCAGCTTGGGGGCAGGGTTCGGAAACACCATATATTTT.

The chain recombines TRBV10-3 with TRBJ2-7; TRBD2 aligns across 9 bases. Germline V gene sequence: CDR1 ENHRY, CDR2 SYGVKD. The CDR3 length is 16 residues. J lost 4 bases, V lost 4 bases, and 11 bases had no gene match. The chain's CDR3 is CAISGETSGVPYEQYF. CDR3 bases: TGTGCCATCAGTGGGGAGACTAGCGGAGTTCCGTACGAGCAGTACTTC.

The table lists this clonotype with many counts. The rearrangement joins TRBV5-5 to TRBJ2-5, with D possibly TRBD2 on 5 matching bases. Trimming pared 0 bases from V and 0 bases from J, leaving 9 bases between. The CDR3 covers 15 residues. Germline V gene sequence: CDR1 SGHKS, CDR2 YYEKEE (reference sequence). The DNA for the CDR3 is TGTGCCAGCAGCTTGGTTGGGGAGCACCAAGAGACCCAGTACTTC. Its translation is CASSLVGEHQETQYF. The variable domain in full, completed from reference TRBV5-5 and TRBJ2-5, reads DAGVTQSPTHLIKTRGQQVTLRCSPISGHKSVSWYQQVLGQGPQFIFQYYEKEERGRGNFPDRFSARQFPNYSSELNVNALLLGDSALYLCASSLVGEHQETQYFGPGTRLLVL.